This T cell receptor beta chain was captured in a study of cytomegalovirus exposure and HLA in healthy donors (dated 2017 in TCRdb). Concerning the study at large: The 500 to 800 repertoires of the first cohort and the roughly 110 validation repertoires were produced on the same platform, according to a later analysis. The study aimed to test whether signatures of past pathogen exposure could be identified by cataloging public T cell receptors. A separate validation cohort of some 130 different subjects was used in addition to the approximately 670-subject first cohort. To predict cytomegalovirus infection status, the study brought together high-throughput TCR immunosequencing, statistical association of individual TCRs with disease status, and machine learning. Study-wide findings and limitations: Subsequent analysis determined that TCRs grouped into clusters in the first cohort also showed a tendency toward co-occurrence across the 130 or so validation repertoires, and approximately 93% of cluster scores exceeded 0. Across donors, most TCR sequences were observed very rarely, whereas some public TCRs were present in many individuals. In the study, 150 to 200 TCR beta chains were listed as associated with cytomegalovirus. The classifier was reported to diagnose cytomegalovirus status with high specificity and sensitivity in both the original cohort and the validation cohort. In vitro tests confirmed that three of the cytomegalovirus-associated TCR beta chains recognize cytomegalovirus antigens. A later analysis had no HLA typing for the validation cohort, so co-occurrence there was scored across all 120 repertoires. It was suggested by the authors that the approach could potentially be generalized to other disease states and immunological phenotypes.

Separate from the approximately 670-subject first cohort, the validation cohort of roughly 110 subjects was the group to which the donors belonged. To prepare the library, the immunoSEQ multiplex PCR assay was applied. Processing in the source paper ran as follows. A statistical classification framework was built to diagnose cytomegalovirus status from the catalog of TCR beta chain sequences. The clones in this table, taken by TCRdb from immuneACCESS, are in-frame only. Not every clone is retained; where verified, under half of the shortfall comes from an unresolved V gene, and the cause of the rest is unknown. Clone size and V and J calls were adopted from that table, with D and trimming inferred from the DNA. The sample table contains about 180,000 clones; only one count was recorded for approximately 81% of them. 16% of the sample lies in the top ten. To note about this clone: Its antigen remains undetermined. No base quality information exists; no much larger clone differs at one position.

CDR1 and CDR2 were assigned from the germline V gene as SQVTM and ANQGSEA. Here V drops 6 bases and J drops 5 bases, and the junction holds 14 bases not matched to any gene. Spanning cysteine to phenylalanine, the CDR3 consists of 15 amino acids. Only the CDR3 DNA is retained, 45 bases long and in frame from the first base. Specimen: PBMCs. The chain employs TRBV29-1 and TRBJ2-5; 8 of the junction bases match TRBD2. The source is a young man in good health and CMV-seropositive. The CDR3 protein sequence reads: CSVVDWGLGTETQYF. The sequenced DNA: TGCAGCGTCGTTGACTGGGGACTAGGTACGGAGACCCAGTACTTC.